Listed here are 28 T cell receptor beta chains from one sample, sequenced in a study of CD8+ T cells in alopecia areata. Reverse transcribed after extraction, RNA yielded cDNA as the sequencing template. This table comes from immunoSEQ multiplex PCR, and its TCRdb copy is limited to in-frame clones, with some not included. The sample has some 130,000 clones; under 60% are singletons. The sequencing used CD4+ T cells sorted from blood, collected at week 0. All receptors come from a human donor with alopecia areata.

This clone showed up just once. The DNA for the CDR3 is TGTGCCTCTGCAACAAGGGGCTCTAGCACAGATACGCAGTATTTT. Amino acids: CASATRGSSTDTQYF. The chain joins TRBV10-3 to TRBJ2-3, with a tentative D call TRBD1 (5 bases). Germline values: CDR1 ENHRY, CDR2 SYGVKD. The CDR3 length is 15 residues. Trimming left V 11 bases short and J 0 bases short, with 18 bases between.

The J gene is TRBJ1-5, the V gene TRBV6-4, with D possibly being TRBD1 (6 bases). The V gene's germline CDR1 is MRHNA and CDR2 SNTAGT. V gave up 3 bases and J gave up 0 bases, with 15 bases separating them. The CDR3 contains 17 residues. CDR3 nucleotide sequence: TGTGCCAGCAGTGAGATGGACAGCAACCATAGCAATCAGCCCCAGCATTTT. It codes for CASSEMDSNHSNQPQHF.

The chain combines TRBV27 with TRBJ1-1, with D perhaps matching TRBD1 (5 bases). Germline V CDR1 and CDR2: MNHEY, SMNVEV (reference sequence). The ends were cut back, 0 bases at V and 1 base at J, with 9 bases in the middle. The CDR3 is made up of 15 amino acids. The CDR3 reads CASSLSGLTNTEAFF. Written as DNA, the CDR3 is TGTGCCAGCAGTTTATCGGGACTGACGAACACTGAAGCTTTCTTT.

The rearrangement uses TRBV4-1 and TRBJ1-2; D is undetermined. Germline assignment: CDR1 MGHRA and CDR2 YSYEKL. The CDR3 is made up of 13 amino acids. Trimming removed 1 base from V and 4 bases from J, with 7 bases in between. The CDR3 region is CASSQGESYGYTF. CDR3 sequence (DNA): TGCGCCAGCAGCCAAGGGGAGAGCTATGGCTACACCTTC.

CDR3 sequence (DNA): TGTGCCAGCAGCACGCAACAGGGGCTCAATTCACCCCTCCACTTT. Amino acids: CASSTQQGLNSPLHF. The rearrangement uses TRBV9 and TRBJ1-6; 7 nucleotides line up with TRBD1. V lost 4 bases to trimming and J lost 7 bases; unmatched junction nucleotides: 8. CDR1 is SGDLS and CDR2 is YYNGEE in the germline V gene. CDR3 length equals 15 residues. The full variable domain, rest sourced from reference TRBV9 and TRBJ1-6, is DSGVTQTPKHLITATGQRVTLRCSPRSGDLSVYWYQQSLDQGLQFLIQYYNGEERAKGNILERFSAQQFPDLHSELNLSSLELGDSALYFCASSTQQGLNSPLHFGNGTRLTVT.

This chain links TRBV19 with TRBJ2-3; the D gene could be TRBD1 or TRBD2 (6 bases each). Trimming took off 3 bases at V and 6 bases at J, with 10 bases between the two ends. Germline CDR1 reads LNHDA; CDR2 reads SQIVND (reference sequence). The CDR3 sequence is 13 residues long. CDR3 DNA: TGTGCCAGTAGTATGAGGGGGGCGGATACGCAGTATTTT. Its protein is CASSMRGADTQYF.

The genes are TRBV30 and TRBJ1-1; TRBD1 matches 7 bases. Germline-derived CDR1 and CDR2 are GTSNPN and SVGIG (reference sequence). After removal of 0 bases from V and 6 bases from J, the junction contained 4 bases not matched to a gene. This CDR3 has 13 residues. CDR3 DNA: TGTGCCTGGAGTGTACAGGGGACGGCTGAAGCTTTCTTT. This translates into CAWSVQGTAEAFF.

This clone occurred many times. The rearrangement links TRBV7-9 to TRBJ1-6; D ambiguous. CDR1 and CDR2 from the germline V gene are SEHNR and FQNEAQ (reference sequence). This CDR3 has 13 amino acids. Trimming took 3 bases from V and 7 from J, leaving 7 bases between them. CDR3 residues: CASSFNTNSPLHF. The CDR3 DNA is TGTGCCAGCAGCTTCAACACAAATTCACCCCTCCACTTT.

The chain recombines TRBV9 with TRBJ2-5; D may match TRBD1 or TRBD2 (6 bases each). Trimming stripped 0 bases from V and 5 bases from J, with 11 bases between. Germline CDR1 is SGDLS and CDR2 is YYNGEE. There are 14 residues in the CDR3. CDR3 sequence (DNA): TGTGCCAGCAGCGTAGCCGGGGGCTCTGAGACCCAGTACTTC. It is translated as CASSVAGGSETQYF.

This clone appeared a few times. The V call is TRBV5-1, the J call TRBJ2-3, with TRBD2 as a possible D gene (6 bases). CDR3 size: 15 residues. V lost 4 bases to trimming and J lost 2 bases, with 14 bases between them. Per the germline V gene, CDR1 is SGHRS and CDR2 is YFSETQ. The CDR3 loop reads CASSEGLGITDTQYF. CDR3 DNA: TGCGCCAGCAGCGAGGGACTTGGAATCACAGATACGCAGTATTTT. The complete variable domain, with remaining parts taken from reference TRBV5-1 and TRBJ2-3, reads KAGVTQTPRYLIKTRGQQVTLSCSPISGHRSVSWYQQTPGQGLQFLFEYFSETQRNKGNFPGRFSGRQFSNSRSEMNVSTLELGDSALYLCASSEGLGITDTQYFGPGTRLTVL.

The rearrangement joins TRBV7-9 to TRBJ1-2; D unclear. CDR3 size: 13 residues. Germline CDR1 SEHNR, CDR2 FQNEAQ (reference sequence). V was clipped by 4 bases and J by 3 bases, with 9 bases between them. The CDR3 nucleotides are TGTGCCAGCAGCTCAGGTGGGGACTATGGCTACACCTTC. Translating gives CASSSGGDYGYTF.

The chain recombines TRBV12-5 with TRBJ2-5; the D gene could be TRBD1 or TRBD2 (6 bases each). This CDR3 comprises 14 residues. The germline CDR1 and CDR2 sequences are LGHNT and FRNRAP. V lost 0 bases, J lost 4 bases, and 9 bases lay in between. Written as DNA, the CDR3 is TGTGCTAGTGGTTTGGTAGGAGGGGGAGAGACCCAGTACTTC. This translates into CASGLVGGGETQYF. Full variable domain (rest looked up from reference TRBV12-5 and TRBJ2-5): DARVTQTPRHKVTEMGQEVTMRCQPILGHNTVFWYRQTMMQGLELLAYFRNRAPLDDSGMPKDRFSAEMPDATLATLKIQPSEPRDSAVYFCASGLVGGGETQYFGPGTRLLVL.

The gene calls are TRBV29-1 and TRBJ2-1; 11 positions match TRBD2. V shed 7 bases, J shed 5 bases, and the junction held 4 bases outside the gene matches. This CDR3 region has 13 residues. Looked up from germline, CDR1 is SQVTM and CDR2 is ANQGSEA. The CDR3 spells CSAGTSGNNEQFF. For the CDR3, the DNA is TGCAGCGCTGGGACTAGCGGAAACAATGAGCAGTTCTTC.

The chain combines TRBV4-2 with TRBJ2-3; the match to TRBD2 covers 12 bases. This CDR3 has 19 amino acids. From germline, CDR1 is LGHNA and CDR2 YNFKEQ. With 3 bases clipped from V and 0 bases from J, the junction kept 10 bases outside the gene matches. The CDR3 sequence: CASSQSGVGLAGSTDTQYF. DNA for the CDR3: TGTGCCAGCAGCCAGAGTGGGGTAGGACTAGCGGGGAGCACAGATACGCAGTATTTT.

The V call is TRBV7-2, the J call TRBJ2-5; D is possibly TRBD1 (6 bases). With 5 bases removed from V and 4 bases from J, the gap between germline ends came to 8 bases. The CDR3 is made up of 12 amino acids. Germline V CDR1 and CDR2: SGHTA, FQGNSA. As DNA, the CDR3 is TGTGCCAGCAGCCGGGACATAGAGACCCAGTACTTC. Protein sequence: CASSRDIETQYF.

The chain couples TRBV4-3 to TRBJ2-2; no firm D call. V was cut by 3 bases and J by 5 bases, with 16 bases left in between. The CDR3 is 16 amino acids. Germline lookup yields CDR1 LGHNA and CDR2 YSLEER. The CDR3 sequence is CASSQNLAAGTGELFF. The CDR3 DNA is TGCGCCAGCAGCCAGAACTTGGCAGCCGGAACCGGGGAGCTGTTTTTT.

This chain links TRBV7-2 with TRBJ2-1; 10 bases match TRBD2. The CDR3 length is 15 residues. After removal of 1 base from V and 15 bases from J, the junction contained 12 bases not matched to a gene. CDR1 and CDR2 from the germline V gene are SGHTA and FQGNSA. The CDR3 DNA follows: TGTGCCAGCAGCTTAGAGGGTAGCGGGGGGCGGTTCCCGTTCTTC. Protein product: CASSLEGSGGRFPFF. Full variable domain (rest looked up from reference TRBV7-2 and TRBJ2-1): GAGVSQSPSNKVTEKGKDVELRCDPISGHTALYWYRQSLGQGLEFLIYFQGNSAPDKSGLPSDRFSAERTGGSVSTLTIQRTQQEDSAVYLCASSLEGSGGRFPFFGPGTRLTVL.

This clone has only a few counts. The chain links TRBV19 to TRBJ1-2; D is undetermined. The CDR3 loop spans 13 amino acids. From germline, CDR1 is LNHDA and CDR2 SQIVND (reference sequence). Trimming took 6 bases from V and 2 from J, leaving 10 bases between them. CDR3 amino acids: CASRRVGNYGYTF. CDR3 in DNA: TGTGCCAGTAGAAGGGTGGGGAACTATGGCTACACCTTC. The entire variable domain, with the rest obtained from reference TRBV19 and TRBJ1-2, is as follows: DGGITQSPKYLFRKEGQNVTLSCEQNLNHDAMYWYRQDPGQGLRLIYYSQIVNDFQKGDIAEGYSVSREKKESFPLTVTSAQKNPTAFYLCASRRVGNYGYTFGSGTRLTVV.

J is TRBJ1-6 and V is TRBV5-1; D unclear. The CDR3 sequence is 12 residues long. V lost 1 base to trimming and J lost 7 bases, with 3 bases between them. Germline V lookup: CDR1 SGHRS, CDR2 YFSETQ. In DNA form, the CDR3 reads TGCGCCAGCAGCTTGAACAATTCACCCCTCCACTTT. This translates into CASSLNNSPLHF.

This clone was seen a handful of times. This chain connects TRBV6-5 to TRBJ2-7; D is perhaps TRBD2 (6 bases). The CDR3 runs 15 residues. V lost 4 bases to trimming and J lost 4 bases, with 17 bases between them. Germline V CDR1 and CDR2: MNHEY, SVGAGI. The CDR3: CASSSGTFETYEQYF. For the CDR3, the DNA is TGTGCCAGCAGTTCCGGGACTTTCGAGACATACGAGCAGTACTTC.

The V call is TRBV19, the J call TRBJ1-5; possible D gene TRBD1, 5 bases. Trimming took 0 bases from V and 12 from J, leaving 9 bases between them. The CDR3 runs 12 residues. From germline, CDR1 is LNHDA and CDR2 SQIVND (reference sequence). For the CDR3, the DNA is TGTGCCAGTAGTATAGAGGGCAGGGACCAGCATTTT. Its translation is CASSIEGRDQHF.

This chain links TRBV4-3 with TRBJ1-3, with no clear D. Per the germline V gene, CDR1 is LGHNA and CDR2 is YSLEER. There are 16 residues in the CDR3. Trimming pared 0 bases from V and 1 base from J, leaving 10 bases between. DNA of the CDR3: TGCGCCAGCAGCCAAGATCTACTAAAGTCTGGAAACACCATATATTTT. It specifies CASSQDLLKSGNTIYF.

This clone has a handful of counts. The chain carries TRBV11-2 and TRBJ2-1; TRBD2 aligns across 14 bases. Germline trimming cut 5 bases from V and 3 bases from J; bases unmatched to any gene: 6. The CDR3 is 17 residues long. Germline V gene sequence: CDR1 SGHAT, CDR2 FQNNGV. In DNA, the CDR3 is TGTGCCAGCAGCCTCCGACTAGCGGGGGGGCGCTACAATGAGCAGTTCTTC. Translation gives CASSLRLAGGRYNEQFF.

This clone was counted between two and nine times. The V call is TRBV27, the J call TRBJ1-6; D gene unclear. CDR3 length: 14 amino acids. The V and J ends lost 3 bases and 7 bases respectively, with 10 bases between them. CDR1 and CDR2 from the germline V gene are MNHEY and SMNVEV (reference sequence). In nucleotides, the CDR3 is TGTGCCAGCAGTTTTCGGGGTTCAAATTCACCCCTCCACTTT. Translation gives CASSFRGSNSPLHF.

There are a few counts of this clone. The genes are TRBV5-4 and TRBJ2-1; 7 nucleotides line up with TRBD1. Per the germline V gene, CDR1 is SGHNT and CDR2 is YYREEE (reference sequence). The CDR3 is 16 residues long. V dropped 4 bases and J dropped 9; count of bases not matched to a gene: 16. The CDR3 reads CASSQYRGTETSEQFF. The DNA for the CDR3 is TGTGCCAGCAGCCAATACAGGGGAACGGAAACATCTGAGCAGTTCTTC.

This chain connects TRBV6-5 to TRBJ1-2; TRBD1 agrees at 7 bases. This CDR3 region has 15 residues. Per germline, CDR1 MNHEY and CDR2 SVGAGI. The J segment lost 2 bases and the V segment lost 0 bases, leaving 3 bases of the junction unmatched. The CDR3 DNA is TGTGCCAGCAGTTACTCTTGGGACAGCAACTATGGCTACACCTTC. Amino acid sequence: CASSYSWDSNYGYTF.

The chain employs TRBV6-5 and TRBJ2-5; perhaps TRBD2 as D (6 bases). The V and J ends lost 2 bases and 1 base respectively, with 8 bases between them. Germline CDR1 reads MNHEY; CDR2 reads SVGAGI. The CDR3 loop spans 14 amino acids. The DNA of the CDR3 is TGTGCCAGCAGTTACATGGGGGGCCAAGAGACCCAGTACTTC. It encodes CASSYMGGQETQYF.

This clone was observed once. The rearrangement links TRBV29-1 to TRBJ1-1; TRBD1 is a possible D gene (6 bases). Germline assignment: CDR1 SQVTM and CDR2 ANQGSEA. The CDR3 is made up of 13 amino acids. Trimming took 6 bases from V and 3 from J, leaving 14 bases between them. Here the CDR3 reads CSVTGFRDTEAFF. The CDR3 nucleotides read TGCAGCGTCACAGGGTTCAGGGACACTGAAGCTTTCTTT.